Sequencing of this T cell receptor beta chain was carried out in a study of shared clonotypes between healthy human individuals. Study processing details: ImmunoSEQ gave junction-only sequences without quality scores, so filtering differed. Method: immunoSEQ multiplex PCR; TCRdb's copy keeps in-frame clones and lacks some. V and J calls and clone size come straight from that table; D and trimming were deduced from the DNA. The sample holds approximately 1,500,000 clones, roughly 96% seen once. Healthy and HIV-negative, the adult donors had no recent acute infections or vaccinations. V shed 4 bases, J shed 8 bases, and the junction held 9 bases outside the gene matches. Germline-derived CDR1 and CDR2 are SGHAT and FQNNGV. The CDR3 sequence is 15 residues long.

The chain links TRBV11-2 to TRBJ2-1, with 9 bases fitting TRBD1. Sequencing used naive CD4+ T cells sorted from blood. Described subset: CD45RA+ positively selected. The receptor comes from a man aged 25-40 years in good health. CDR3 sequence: CASSSQGAYVDEQFF. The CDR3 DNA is TGTGCCAGCAGCTCACAGGGGGCATATGTCGATGAGCAGTTCTTC.